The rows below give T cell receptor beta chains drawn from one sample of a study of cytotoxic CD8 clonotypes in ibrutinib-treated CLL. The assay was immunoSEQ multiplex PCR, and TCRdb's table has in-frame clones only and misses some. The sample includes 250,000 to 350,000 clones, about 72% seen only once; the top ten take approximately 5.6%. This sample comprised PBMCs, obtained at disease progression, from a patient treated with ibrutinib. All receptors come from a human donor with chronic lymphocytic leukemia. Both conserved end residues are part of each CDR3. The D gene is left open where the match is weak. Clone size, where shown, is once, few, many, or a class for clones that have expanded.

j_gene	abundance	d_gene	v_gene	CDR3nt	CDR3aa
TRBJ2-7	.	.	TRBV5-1	TGCGCCAGCAGACGGGGGAGCACCGAGCAGTACTTC	CASRRGSTEQYF
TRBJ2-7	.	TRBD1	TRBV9	TGTGCCGGCAGCCCGGGACAGGGACCTCCTTACGAGCAGTACTTC	CAGSPGQGPPYEQYF
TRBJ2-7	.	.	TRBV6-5	TGTGCCAGCGGCCTTGGGCCCCGGGCCTACGAGCAGTACTTC	CASGLGPRAYEQYF
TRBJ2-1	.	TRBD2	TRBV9	TGTGCCAGCAGCGGCAGCGGGACGAACTCCTACAATGAGCAGTTCTTC	CASSGSGTNSYNEQFF
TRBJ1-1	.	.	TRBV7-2	TGTGCCAGCAGCGTAGCCGGGACCCAGAGGGGCACTGAAGCTTTCTTT	CASSVAGTQRGTEAFF
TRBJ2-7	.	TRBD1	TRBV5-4	TGTGCCAGCAGCCCGACAGGGACAGACGAGCAGTACTTC	CASSPTGTDEQYF
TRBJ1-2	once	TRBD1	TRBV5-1	TGCGCCAGCAGCTTGTCGAACAGACAGGGGGAGGGCTATGGCTACACCTTC	CASSLSNRQGEGYGYTF
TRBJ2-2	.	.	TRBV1	TGCACCAGCAGCCAAGGGCCGGGCGGGAAGAACACCGGGGAGCTGTTTTTT	CTSSQGPGGKNTGELFF
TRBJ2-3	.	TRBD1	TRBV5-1	TGCGCCAGCAGCCCCCAGGGACAGGGGGCCGCAGATACGCAGTATTTT	CASSPQGQGAADTQYF
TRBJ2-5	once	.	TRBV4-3	TGCGCCAGCAGCCAAGTTCCAGGGGGGTGGCAGACCCAGTACTTC	CASSQVPGGWQTQYF
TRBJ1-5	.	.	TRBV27	TGTGCCAGCAGTTTGGAGTTTTATCAGCCCCAGCATTTT	CASSLEFYQPQHF
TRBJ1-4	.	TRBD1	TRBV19	TGTGCCAGTAGCAGACGACAGGGTTGGGAAAAACTGTTTTTT	CASSRRQGWEKLFF
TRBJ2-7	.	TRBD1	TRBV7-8	TGTGCCAGCAGCCCGAGGGGCGGACAGGGCTCCTACGAGCAGTACTTC	CASSPRGGQGSYEQYF
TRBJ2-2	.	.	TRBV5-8	TGTGCCAGCCTTCCTGGGGCAACTAACACCGGGGAGCTGTTTTTT	CASLPGATNTGELFF
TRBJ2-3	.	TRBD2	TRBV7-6	TGTGCCAGCAGCTCCGGACTAGGCACAGATACGCAGTATTTT	CASSSGLGTDTQYF
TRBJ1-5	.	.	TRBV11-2	TGTGCCAGCAGCTTAGACGGGGCGGGAGGAGGTCAGCCCCAGCATTTT	CASSLDGAGGGQPQHF
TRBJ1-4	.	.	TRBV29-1	TGCAGCGTTGTCGGGGAAGCTCGCACACCAGAAAAACTGTTTTTT	CSVVGEARTPEKLFF
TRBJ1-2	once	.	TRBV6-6	TGTGCCAGCAGTTACTCGCGGGGGGCTGGCTACACCTTC	CASSYSRGAGYTF
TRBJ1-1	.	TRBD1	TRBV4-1	TGCGCCAGCAGCCAAGATCGGGTACAGGGGGCGTACACTGAAGCTTTCTTT	CASSQDRVQGAYTEAFF
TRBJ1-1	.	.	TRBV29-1	TGCAGCGTTGAAGTACCAGGGAAGGCCACTGAAGCTTTCTTT	CSVEVPGKATEAFF
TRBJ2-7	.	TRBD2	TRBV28	TGTGCCAGCAGTTTAATCTCTGCTAGCGGGATCTCCTACGAGCAGTACTTC	CASSLISASGISYEQYF
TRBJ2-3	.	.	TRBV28	TGTGCCAGCAGTTTTGGGGGGGATACGCAGTATTTT	CASSFGGDTQYF
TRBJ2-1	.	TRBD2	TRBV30	TGTGCCTGGAGTGTCCCCGGGACTAGCGGGACCCGCGCGGGGGATGAGCAGTTCTTC	CAWSVPGTSGTRAGDEQFF
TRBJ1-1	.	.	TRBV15	TGTGCCACCAGCAGCCAGCAACGGACGGCGAACACTGAAGCTTTCTTT	CATSSQQRTANTEAFF
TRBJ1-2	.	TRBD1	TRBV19	TGTGCCAGTAGTAAACAGGGGGCCTCTAACTATGGCTACACCTTC	CASSKQGASNYGYTF
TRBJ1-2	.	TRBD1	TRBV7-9	TGTGCCAGCAGCCGAACCGGGACAGGGAACTATGGCTACACCTTC	CASSRTGTGNYGYTF
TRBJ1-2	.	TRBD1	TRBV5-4	TGTGCCAGCAGCTTGGTTCGGGCAGGGGGCAACTATGGCTACACCTTC	CASSLVRAGGNYGYTF
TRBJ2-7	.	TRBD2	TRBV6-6	TGTGCCAGCAGTCTAGGACTAGCGGAAATCTCCTACGAGCAGTACTTC	CASSLGLAEISYEQYF
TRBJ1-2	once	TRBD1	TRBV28	TGTGCCAGCAGTTCCCCCATTGGACAGGGACCCTACTATGGCTACACCTTC	CASSSPIGQGPYYGYTF
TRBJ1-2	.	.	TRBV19	TGTGCCAGCAGGCAAGTCGACTATGGCTACACCTTC	CASRQVDYGYTF
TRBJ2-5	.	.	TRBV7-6	TGTGCCAGCAGCTTAGGCCGGTGGGAGACCCAGTACTTC	CASSLGRWETQYF
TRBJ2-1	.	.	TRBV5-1	TGCGCCAGCAGCGTGACTCAACTCTCCTACAATGAGCAGTTCTTC	CASSVTQLSYNEQFF
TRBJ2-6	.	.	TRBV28	TGTGCCAGCAGCGCCTGGGGGCGTTCGAACTCTGGGGCCAACGTCCTGACTTTC	CASSAWGRSNSGANVLTF
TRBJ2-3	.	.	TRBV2	TGTGCCAGCCCTCGGCGGAGCACAGATACGCAGTATTTT	CASPRRSTDTQYF
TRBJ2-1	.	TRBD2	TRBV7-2	TGTGCCAGCAGCTTAGGACTAGGACTAGCGATTGATGAGCAGTTCTTC	CASSLGLGLAIDEQFF
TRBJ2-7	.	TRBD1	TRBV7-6	TGTGCCAGCAGCTTGGTCGGGACAGGGGTTGCCGAGCAGTACTTC	CASSLVGTGVAEQYF
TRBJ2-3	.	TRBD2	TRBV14	TGTGCCAGCAGCCAAGGAGGACTAGCGGGAGGGTCAGATACGCAGTATTTT	CASSQGGLAGGSDTQYF